The T cell receptor delta chain described here comes from a study of gamma-delta T cells after stem cell transplantation. This clone is categorized as medium-sized. Germline CDR1 and CDR2: GEAIGNYY and EKD. Trimming removed 3 bases at V and 1 base at J, with 29 bases between. The CDR3 covers 20 residues. TCRdb reapplied CATT to the RT-PCR reads. The sample includes around 1,400 delta-chain clones, under 13% seen only once; the top ten take 64%. The sequence came from a human donor. It is not recorded whose cells these are; they may come from a transplant donor. The rearrangement uses TRDV2 and TRDJ1, with D tentatively TRDD3 (6 bases). Sequencing was carried out using gamma-delta T cells. CDR3 bases: TGTGCCTGTGACGGCCCCGTCGGTGGGGGCCCTAAGGGCACCACCGATAAACTCATCTTT. It codes for CACDGPVGGGPKGTTDKLIF.